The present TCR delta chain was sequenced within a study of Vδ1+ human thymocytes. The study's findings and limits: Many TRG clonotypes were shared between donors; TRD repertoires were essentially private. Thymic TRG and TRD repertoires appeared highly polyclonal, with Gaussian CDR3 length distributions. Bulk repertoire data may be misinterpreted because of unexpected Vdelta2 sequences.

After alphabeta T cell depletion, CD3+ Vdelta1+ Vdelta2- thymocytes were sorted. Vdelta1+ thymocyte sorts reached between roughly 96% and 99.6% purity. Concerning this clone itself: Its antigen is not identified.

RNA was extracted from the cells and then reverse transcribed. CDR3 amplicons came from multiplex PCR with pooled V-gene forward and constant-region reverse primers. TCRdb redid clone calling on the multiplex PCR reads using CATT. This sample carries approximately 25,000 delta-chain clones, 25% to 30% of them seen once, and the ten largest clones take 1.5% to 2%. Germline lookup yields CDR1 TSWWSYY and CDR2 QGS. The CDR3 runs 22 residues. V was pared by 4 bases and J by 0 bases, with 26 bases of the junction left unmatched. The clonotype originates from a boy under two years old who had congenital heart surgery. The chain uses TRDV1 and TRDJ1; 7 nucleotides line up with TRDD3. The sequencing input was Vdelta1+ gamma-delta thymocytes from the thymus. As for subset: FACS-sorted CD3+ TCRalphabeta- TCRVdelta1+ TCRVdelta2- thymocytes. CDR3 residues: CALGAGSYWGPGPASYTDKLIF. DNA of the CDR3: TGTGCTCTTGGGGCGGGAAGTTACTGGGGACCCGGCCCGGCCTCGTACACCGATAAACTCATCTTT.